A single TCR beta chain is shown here with its context. Original methodology: Reference gene primer amplification gave estimated nucleated cell counts. The assay was immunoSEQ multiplex PCR, and TCRdb's table has in-frame clones only and misses some. V and J calls and clone size are those listed in that table; D and trimming were worked out from the DNA. This sample has more than 60,000 clones; roughly four fifths occur once, and the top ten carry about 14%. The record originates from a study of blood T cell repertoires in COVID-19. The germline gives CDR1 SGHVS, CDR2 FQNEAQ. V lost 8 bases and J lost 5; bases outside the gene matches: 3. This CDR3 comprises 11 residues.

The receptor's source is a man aged 50 or older with COVID-19, enrolled during active disease. This chain links TRBV7-8 with TRBJ2-7; 7 positions match TRBD2. Sequencing was carried out using peripheral blood. CDR3 nucleotide sequence: TGTGCCAGCGTAGGACTAGACGAGCAGTACTTC. It translates to CASVGLDEQYF.